This TCR beta chain was obtained from a study of blood T cell repertoires in COVID-19. Source study methods: Researchers report that nucleated cell counts were estimated from reference gene primer amplification. Repertoires were generated with immunoSEQ multiplex PCR, while TCRdb's copy carries only in-frame clones and drops some. D and trimming were read from the DNA, whereas the V and J calls and clone size are those reported in that table. The sample has 340,000 or so clones; approximately 82% are singletons. The CDR3 runs to 16 residues. The V gene end was trimmed by 6 bases and the J gene end by 3 bases; junction bases not matched to a gene: 11. CDR1 MDHEN and CDR2 SYDVKM come from the germline V gene.

The clonotype comes from a man aged 25 to 40 with active or convalescent COVID-19. The chain carries TRBV28 and TRBJ1-2; 9 bases are a match to TRBD1. The sequencing input was peripheral blood. The CDR3 DNA follows: TGTGCCAGCAGCACGGGGGGGACAGGGTCGCACTATGGCTACACCTTC. It codes for CASSTGGTGSHYGYTF.